Below, 30 T cell receptor beta chains from the same sample are listed, as sequenced in a study of regulatory T cells in long-lasting Graves disease. TCR beta libraries were built with iRepertoire HTBI primers and Arm-PCR of CDR3 regions. TCRdb reanalysed the multiplex PCR reads using MiXCR and keeps one entry per CDR3 protein. The sample records under 300,000 distinct CDR3 sequences, around 20% being singletons. Noted time point: newly diagnosed GD, antithyroid drugs for less than 3 months. RNA from PBMCs was the source of the TCR library. This material consisted of peripheral blood mononuclear cells (PBMCs), taken at new diagnosis, from a patient treated with antithyroid drugs. The receptors originated from a female donor with Graves disease.

About this clonotype: This sequence is one base from a far larger clone and is likely a read error. This sequence joins TRBV6-2 or TRBV6-3 and TRBJ1-5; 7 bases match TRBD1. Germline V gene sequence: CDR1 MNHEY, CDR2 SVGEGT. J was trimmed by 3 bases and V by 4 bases; bases with no gene match: 6. CDR3 length equals 15 residues. The CDR3 nucleotides read TGTGCCAGCAGTTCGACAGGGTACCTCAATCAGCCCCAGCATTTT. This translates into CASSSTGYLNQPQHF.

This clonotype was seen more than once but under ten times. The chain uses TRBV7-6 and TRBJ1-2, with unresolved D. V gave up 1 base and J gave up 8 bases, with 11 bases separating them. CDR1 and CDR2 from the germline V gene are SGHVS and FNYEAQ. This CDR3 region has 13 residues. CDR3 DNA: TGTGCCAGCAGCTTAGGCGAGGGCCGGGGCTACACCTTC. Residues: CASSLGEGRGYTF.

This clonotype was counted at least ten times. This chain joins TRBV24-1 and TRBJ1-1; the D gene is possibly TRBD1 (5 bases). Trimming left V 3 bases short and J 5 bases short, with 6 bases between. Germline CDR1 reads KGHDR; CDR2 reads SFDVKD. CDR3 length: 12 amino acids. The CDR3 sequence: CATSDGGTEAFF. In nucleotides, the CDR3 is TGTGCCACCAGTGATGGGGGGACTGAAGCTTTCTTT.

There are many counts of this clonotype. The V call is TRBV10-2, the J call TRBJ1-3; D call uncertain. V was clipped by 6 bases and J by 0 bases, with 9 bases between them. CDR3 length: 14 residues. The V gene's germline CDR1 is WSHSY and CDR2 SAAADI. In DNA form, the CDR3 reads TGCGCCAGCAGGGAGACAAGCTCTGGAAACACCATATATTTT. It codes for CASRETSSGNTIYF.

In its sample, this clonotype was seen many times. This rearrangement joins TRBV2 to TRBJ2-1, with TRBD2 identical over 13 bases. Germline V lookup: CDR1 SNHLY, CDR2 FYNNEI. The CDR3 sequence is 15 residues long. With V trimmed by 4 bases and J by 10 bases, 7 bases remained unmatched. The DNA for the CDR3 is TGTGCCAGCAGTGGTACTAGCGGGGGGGCGGAAGAGCAGTTCTTC. It yields the protein CASSGTSGGAEEQFF.

There are many counts of this clonotype. The chain has TRBV12-3 or TRBV12-4 and TRBJ2-3; D unresolved. The CDR3 is 14 amino acids. The V and J ends lost 3 bases and 3 bases respectively, with 10 bases between them. The CDR3: CASSLQVGTDTQYF. The CDR3 DNA follows: TGTGCCAGCAGTTTGCAGGTTGGAACAGATACGCAGTATTTT.

The gene calls are TRBV25-1 and TRBJ2-2; D perhaps matches TRBD2 (5 bases). V dropped 9 bases and J dropped 1 base, with 18 bases sitting between them. CDR1 and CDR2 from the germline V gene are MGHDK and SYGVNS. CDR3 size: 16 residues. Written as DNA, the CDR3 is TGTGCCAGTAGCCCGCCTCTGGGGAGGAACACCGGGGAGCTGTTTTTT. As protein: CASSPPLGRNTGELFF.

This clonotype was seen repeatedly, ten times or more. The chain carries TRBV19 and TRBJ2-7; D gene uncertain. This CDR3 spans 12 amino acids. Germline lookup yields CDR1 LNHDA and CDR2 SQIVND (reference sequence). V was pared by 8 bases and J by 2 bases, with 10 bases between. CDR3 bases: TGTGCCAGTTGTCCCCAGACCTACGAGCAGTACTTC. This gives the protein CASCPQTYEQYF.

As for this clonotype: Just one base apart from a much larger clone, this may be a read error. The conserved final phenylalanine or tryptophan is absent from the CDR3, which likely points to a read error. The J gene is TRBJ1-1, the V gene TRBV29-1; D gene ambiguous. Trimming pared 7 bases from V and 1 base from J, leaving 10 bases between. The CDR3 consists of 12 residues. CDR1 and CDR2 (germline): SQVTM, ANQGSEA. The CDR3 nucleotides read TGCAGCGCCCGACACCCGAACACTGAAGCTTTCCTT. It translates to CSARHPNTEAFL.

This clonotype was counted ten times or more. The rearrangement joins TRBV5-1 to TRBJ2-5; no definite D call. The CDR3 loop spans 11 amino acids. V dropped 0 bases and J dropped 3 bases, with 0 bases sitting between them. The germline CDR1 and CDR2 sequences are SGHRS and YFSETQ. The CDR3 DNA reads as TGCGCCAGCAGCTTGGAAGAGACCCAGTACTTC. Translation gives CASSLEETQYF.

About this clonotype: This may be a read error, as it is one base from a much larger clone. The chain employs TRBV11-2 and TRBJ2-1, with 13 nucleotides matching TRBD2. The V gene's germline CDR1 is SGHAT and CDR2 FQNNGV. V lost 7 bases, J lost 9 bases, and 9 bases stayed unmatched. The CDR3 extends over 15 amino acids. CDR3 coding DNA: TGTGCCAGCACCCTTACTAGCGGGGGGGTTGGTGAGCAGTTCTTC. As protein: CASTLTSGGVGEQFF.

This clonotype was observed a few times. The V gene is TRBV24-1, the J gene TRBJ2-3; D remains unclear. The germline CDR1 and CDR2 sequences are KGHDR and SFDVKD. Between the trimmed V and J ends, which lost 1 base and 2 bases, there was a span of 12 bases. The CDR3 contains 16 residues. Here the CDR3 reads CATSDFRRTNTDTQYF. The CDR3 DNA is TGTGCCACCAGTGATTTCAGACGGACGAACACAGATACGCAGTATTTT.

J is TRBJ2-3 and V is TRBV7-8; TRBD2 agrees at 7 bases. Trimming at V came to 0 bases and at J to 0 bases, leaving 3 bases not matched to a gene. CDR1 and CDR2 from the germline V gene are SGHVS and FQNEAQ. CDR3 length: 16 residues. The CDR3 here is CASSLAGGISTDTQYF. DNA for the CDR3: TGTGCCAGCAGCTTAGCGGGGGGGATCAGCACAGATACGCAGTATTTT.

The chain recombines TRBV28 with TRBJ1-5, with 7 bases lining up with TRBD1. CDR1 is MDHEN and CDR2 is SYDVKM in the germline V gene. The CDR3 is 15 residues long. V lost 6 bases to trimming and J lost 6 bases; unmatched junction nucleotides: 11. CDR3 protein: CASRPGQDAFQPQHF. As DNA, the CDR3 is TGTGCCAGCAGACCCGGACAGGACGCTTTTCAGCCCCAGCATTTT.

The sample holds many counts of this clonotype. The rearrangement joins TRBV20-1 to TRBJ2-7; 10 bases are a match to TRBD1. Trimming at V came to 8 bases and at J to 4 bases, leaving 11 bases not matched to a gene. The CDR3 is made up of 14 amino acids. Germline CDR1 is DFQATT and CDR2 is SNEGSKA (reference sequence). CDR3 in amino acids: CSTLPSDRGYEQYF. The CDR3 DNA reads TGCAGTACCCTGCCTTCGGACAGGGGGTACGAGCAGTACTTC.

A few counts support this clonotype. The V and J genes are TRBV7-6 and TRBJ1-1; possible D gene TRBD1, 6 bases. Trimming stripped 5 bases from V and 7 bases from J, with 14 bases between. The CDR3 spans 13 residues. Germline CDR1 SGHVS, CDR2 FNYEAQ. The CDR3 DNA sequence: TGTGCCAGCAGCCCGGGACAAAAATATGAAGCTTTCTTT. This translates into CASSPGQKYEAFF. Full variable domain (outside the CDR3, taken from reference TRBV7-6 and TRBJ1-1): GAGVSQSPRYKVTKRGQDVALRCDPISGHVSLYWYRQALGQGPEFLTYFNYEAQQDKSGLPNDRFSAERPEGSISTLTIQRTEQRDSAMYRCASSPGQKYEAFFGQGTRLTVV.

This clonotype occurred many times. The chain has TRBV6-2 or TRBV6-3 and TRBJ2-1; 9 positions agree with TRBD2. Trimming took 2 bases from V and 4 from J; bases not matched to a gene: 3. CDR1 is MNHEY and CDR2 is SVGEGT in the germline V gene. The CDR3 runs to 15 residues. CDR3 coding DNA: TGTGCCAGCAGTTACCTTAGCGGGAGTTACAATGAGCAGTTCTTC. Its translation is CASSYLSGSYNEQFF.

This clonotype was picked up many times. The gene calls are TRBV6-1 and TRBJ1-5, with D possibly being TRBD1 (5 bases). The CDR3 contains 14 residues. The germline CDR1 and CDR2 sequences are MNHNS and SASEGT. V was shortened by 10 bases and J by 0 bases, with 13 bases between the two germline ends. The CDR3 is CATGSRGSNQPQHF. CDR3 nucleotide sequence: TGTGCCACCGGTTCAAGGGGTAGCAATCAGCCCCAGCATTTT.

This clonotype occurred many times. The gene calls are TRBV20-1 and TRBJ2-1, with TRBD2 matching 15 bases. The junction had 6 bases not matched to a gene; V was cut back by 5 bases and J by 1 base. Per germline, CDR1 DFQATT and CDR2 SNEGSKA (reference sequence). The CDR3 has 17 residues. The CDR3 DNA sequence: TGCAGTGCTGCCACGGGACTAGCGGGAGGATCCTACAATGAGCAGTTCTTC. Translation gives CSAATGLAGGSYNEQFF.

Ten or more counts support this clonotype. This sequence joins TRBV2 and TRBJ2-5; perhaps TRBD2 as D (6 bases). Germline V gives CDR1 SNHLY, CDR2 FYNNEI. The V end was cut by 0 bases, the J end by 5 bases, with 10 bases between. CDR3 size: 14 residues. The CDR3 DNA reads TGTGCCAGCAGTGAAGCGTTTGGGAGGGAGACCCAGTACTTC. It specifies CASSEAFGRETQYF.

This clonotype showed up many times. The rearrangement uses TRBV11-3 and TRBJ2-1; 7 nucleotides line up with TRBD2. Germline loops: CDR1 SGHNT, CDR2 YENEEA. The CDR3 loop spans 13 amino acids. The ends lost 6 bases at V and 4 bases at J; junction bases unmatched: 3. The CDR3: CASRASGYNEQFF. The DNA for the CDR3 is TGTGCCAGCAGGGCTAGCGGTTACAATGAGCAGTTCTTC.

The table lists this clonotype with many counts. The V and J genes are TRBV6-1 and TRBJ1-5, with a possible D match to TRBD1 (6 bases). Trimming left V 1 base short and J 6 bases short, with 13 bases between. Germline V CDR1 and CDR2: MNHNS, SASEGT. This CDR3 is 15 amino acids long. For the CDR3, the DNA is TGTGCCAGCAGTGAAGTCAGGGGAGTCGGTCAGCCCCAGCATTTT. It codes for CASSEVRGVGQPQHF.

At least ten counts were recorded for this clonotype. This sequence joins TRBV20-1 and TRBJ1-5; tentative D call: TRBD1 (6 bases). Trimming took off 3 bases at V and 4 bases at J, with 13 bases between the two ends. Germline CDR1 is DFQATT and CDR2 is SNEGSKA (reference sequence). This CDR3 spans 14 amino acids. The CDR3 loop is CSARRGAWNQPQHF. CDR3 bases: TGCAGTGCTAGGCGGGGGGCGTGGAATCAGCCCCAGCATTTT.

This clonotype was observed many times. The chain uses TRBV6-1 and TRBJ1-5; D is uncertain. CDR3 length: 13 residues. With 4 bases removed from V and 16 bases from J, the gap between germline ends came to 20 bases. The germline CDR1 and CDR2 sequences are MNHNS and SASEGT. CDR3 coding DNA: TGTGCCAGCAGTGTAGAGCGAGACAAGGTGTCCCATTTT. Translation: CASSVERDKVSHF.

This clonotype was seen ten or more times. The germline gene is not matched at one end of the junction; a read error may be the cause. V gene TRBV4-1 combines with J gene TRBJ1-2; the D gene is possibly TRBD1 (6 bases). CDR1 and CDR2 (germline): MGHRA, YSYEKL. The CDR3 runs to 13 residues. CDR3 sequence (DNA): TGTGCCAGCAGCAAGGGAACAGGGACTGGCTACACCTTC. This translates into CASSKGTGTGYTF.

This clonotype was observed many times. This chain uses TRBV5-1 with TRBJ2-2; D might be TRBD1 (6 bases). Per the germline V gene, CDR1 is SGHRS and CDR2 is YFSETQ. The CDR3 totals 14 residues. V was shortened by 4 bases and J by 6 bases, with 13 bases between the two germline ends. CDR3 coding DNA: TGCGCCAGCAGCGTCAGGGGCGCCCCCGGGGAGCTGTTTTTT. This translates into CASSVRGAPGELFF.

This clonotype was observed at least ten times. This rearrangement joins TRBV5-1 to TRBJ1-2; TRBD1 matches at 10 bases. Germline V gives CDR1 SGHRS, CDR2 YFSETQ. The trim removed 5 bases at V and 6 bases at J, leaving 13 bases unmatched. The length of the CDR3 is 16 residues. As DNA, the CDR3 is TGCGCCAGCAGTCTTGACAGGGGGCTTACTAAGGATGGCTACACCTTC. Protein product: CASSLDRGLTKDGYTF.

This clonotype was recorded at least ten times. This sequence joins TRBV3-1 and TRBJ1-4; 9 bases are a match to TRBD1. With 5 bases clipped from V and 7 bases from J, the junction kept 5 bases outside the gene matches. The CDR3 consists of 14 residues. Germline V lookup: CDR1 LGHDT, CDR2 YNNKEL (reference sequence). The CDR3 sequence is CASSSRDRAEKLFF. Here the CDR3 DNA reads TGTGCCAGCAGCTCCCGGGACAGGGCTGAAAAACTGTTTTTT.

In this sample, this clonotype turned up a few times. This clone may be a read error of a much larger clone one base away. The rearrangement joins TRBV6-1 to TRBJ2-7; D perhaps matches TRBD2 (6 bases). The CDR3 runs to 16 residues. CDR1 is MNHNS and CDR2 is SASEGT in the germline V gene. The CDR3 protein is CASSEESGFYSCEQYF. CDR3 bases: TGTGCCAGCAGTGAAGAAAGCGGGTTCTACTCCTGCGAGCAGTACTTC.

The V gene is TRBV5-1, the J gene TRBJ2-1; 8 bases line up with TRBD1. The J segment lost 4 bases and the V segment lost 4 bases, leaving 7 bases of the junction unmatched. The germline CDR1 and CDR2 sequences are SGHRS and YFSETQ. This CDR3 has 15 amino acids. This CDR3 is CASSQEQGEYNEQFF. The CDR3 DNA reads TGCGCCAGCAGCCAAGAACAGGGGGAATACAATGAGCAGTTCTTC.